This TCR beta chain was found in a study of CD8 T cells in Susac syndrome. The overall study: Blood was drawn from patients with Susac syndrome. At that point, they were therapy-naive, on corticosteroids, or on intravenous immunoglobulin alone.

RNA amounts of about 0.5 to 1 ug underwent reverse transcription with random hexamers. Amplification of TCR beta CDR3 across 54 Vbeta and 13 Jbeta was performed with immunoSEQ multiplex PCR. Using its own MiXCR run on the immunoSEQ multiplex PCR reads, TCRdb lists one record per CDR3 protein. The table shows fewer than 200,000 distinct CDR3 sequences, with 91% occurring only once. Blood CD8+ and CD4+ T cells underwent high-throughput TCR beta sequencing. While CD8+ and CD4+ T cells were isolated negatively, TEMRA cells were enriched by FACS. V lost 0 bases to trimming and J lost 5 bases, with 15 bases between them. Germline V gene lookup returns CDR1 SGHKS and CDR2 YYEKEE (reference sequence). This CDR3 comprises 16 residues.

The V gene is TRBV5-5, the J gene TRBJ1-5, with D hard to call. This clonotype was sampled from a human donor with Susac syndrome. Sequenced: CD4+ T cells from PBMCs. CDR3 coding DNA: TGTGCCAGCAGCTTGGTCGTGACTAAACGGGATCAGCCCCAGCATTTT. As protein: CASSLVVTKRDQPQHF. Variable domain in full (rest from reference TRBV5-5 and TRBJ1-5): DAGVTQSPTHLIKTRGQQVTLRCSPISGHKSVSWYQQVLGQGPQFIFQYYEKEERGRGNFPDRFSARQFPNYSSELNVNALLLGDSALYLCASSLVVTKRDQPQHFGDGTRLSIL.